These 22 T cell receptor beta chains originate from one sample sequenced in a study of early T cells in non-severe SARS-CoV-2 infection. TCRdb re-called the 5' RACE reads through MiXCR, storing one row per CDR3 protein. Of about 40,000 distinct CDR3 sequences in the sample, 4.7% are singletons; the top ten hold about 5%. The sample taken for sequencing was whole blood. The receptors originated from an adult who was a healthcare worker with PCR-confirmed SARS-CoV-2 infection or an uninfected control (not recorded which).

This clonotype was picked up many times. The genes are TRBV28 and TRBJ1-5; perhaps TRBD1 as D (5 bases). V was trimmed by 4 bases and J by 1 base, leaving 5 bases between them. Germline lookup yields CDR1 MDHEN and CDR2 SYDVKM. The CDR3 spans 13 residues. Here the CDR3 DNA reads TGTGCCAGCAGTTGGGACAGCAATCAGCCCCAGCATTTT. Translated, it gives CASSWDSNQPQHF.

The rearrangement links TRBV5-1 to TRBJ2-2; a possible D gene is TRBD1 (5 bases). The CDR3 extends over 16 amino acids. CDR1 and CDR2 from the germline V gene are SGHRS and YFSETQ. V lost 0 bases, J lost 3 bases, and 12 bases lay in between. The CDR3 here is CASSLGPGRDTGELFF. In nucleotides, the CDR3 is TGCGCCAGCAGCTTGGGTCCAGGGCGTGACACCGGGGAGCTGTTTTTT.

CDR3: CSANRVGGNNSPLHF. The CDR3 nucleotides read TGCAGTGCTAACCGAGTCGGGGGGAACAATTCACCCCTCCACTTT. This sequence joins TRBV20-1 and TRBJ1-6; weak D call: TRBD1 (5 bases). CDR1 and CDR2 from the germline V gene are DFQATT and SNEGSKA (reference sequence). Trimming removed 4 bases from V and 7 bases from J, with 17 bases in between. The CDR3 has 15 amino acids.

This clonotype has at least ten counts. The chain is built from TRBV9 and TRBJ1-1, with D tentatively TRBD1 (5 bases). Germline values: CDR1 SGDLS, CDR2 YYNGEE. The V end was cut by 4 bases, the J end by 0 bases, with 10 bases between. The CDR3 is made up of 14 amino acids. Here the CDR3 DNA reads TGTGCCAGCAGCCCAGGGACGTTGAACACTGAAGCTTTCTTT. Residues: CASSPGTLNTEAFF.

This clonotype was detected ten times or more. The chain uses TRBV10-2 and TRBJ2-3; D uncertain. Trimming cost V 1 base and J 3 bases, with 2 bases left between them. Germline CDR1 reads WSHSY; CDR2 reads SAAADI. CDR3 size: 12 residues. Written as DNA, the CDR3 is TGCGCCAGCAGTGAGTGGACAGATACGCAGTATTTT. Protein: CASSEWTDTQYF.

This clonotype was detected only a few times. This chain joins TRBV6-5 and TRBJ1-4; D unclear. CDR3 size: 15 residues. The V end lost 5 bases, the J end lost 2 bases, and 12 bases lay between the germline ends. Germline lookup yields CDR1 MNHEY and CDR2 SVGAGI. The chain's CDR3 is CASSRGGSTNEKLFF. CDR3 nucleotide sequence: TGTGCCAGCAGTCGCGGCGGGTCGACTAATGAAAAACTGTTTTTT.

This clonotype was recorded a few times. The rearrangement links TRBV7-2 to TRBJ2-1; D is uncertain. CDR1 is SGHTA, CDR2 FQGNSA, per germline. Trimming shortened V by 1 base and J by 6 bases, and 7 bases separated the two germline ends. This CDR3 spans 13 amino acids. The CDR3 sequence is CASSLVYSNEQFF. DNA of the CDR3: TGTGCCAGCAGCTTAGTCTACTCCAATGAGCAGTTCTTC.

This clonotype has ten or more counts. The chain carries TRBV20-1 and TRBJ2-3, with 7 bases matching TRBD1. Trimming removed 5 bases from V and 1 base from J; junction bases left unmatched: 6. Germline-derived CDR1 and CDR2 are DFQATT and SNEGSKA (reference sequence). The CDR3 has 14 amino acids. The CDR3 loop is CSASSGTGTDTQYF. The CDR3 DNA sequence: TGCAGTGCTTCCTCCGGGACAGGCACAGATACGCAGTATTTT.

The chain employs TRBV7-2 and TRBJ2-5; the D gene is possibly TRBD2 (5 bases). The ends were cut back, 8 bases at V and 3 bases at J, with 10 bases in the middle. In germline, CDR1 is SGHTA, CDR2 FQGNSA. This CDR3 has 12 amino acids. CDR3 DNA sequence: TGTGCCAGCGGGAGTACTAAAGAGACCCAGTACTTC. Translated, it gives CASGSTKETQYF.

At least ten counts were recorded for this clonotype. The CDR3 reads CASSEAETQYF. The CDR3 DNA follows: TGTGCCAGCAGTGAAGCTGAAACGCAGTATTTT. The chain combines TRBV2 with TRBJ2-3; D call uncertain. The V and J ends lost 0 bases and 9 bases respectively, with 4 bases between them. The CDR3 extends over 11 amino acids. In germline, CDR1 is SNHLY, CDR2 FYNNEI.

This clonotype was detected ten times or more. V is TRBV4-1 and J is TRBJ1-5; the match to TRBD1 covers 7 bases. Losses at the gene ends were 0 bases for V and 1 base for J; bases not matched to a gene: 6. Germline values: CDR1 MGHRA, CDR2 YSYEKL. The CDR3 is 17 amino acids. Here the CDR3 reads CASSQELATGSNQPQHF. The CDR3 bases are TGCGCCAGCAGCCAAGAGTTAGCGACAGGGAGCAATCAGCCCCAGCATTTT.

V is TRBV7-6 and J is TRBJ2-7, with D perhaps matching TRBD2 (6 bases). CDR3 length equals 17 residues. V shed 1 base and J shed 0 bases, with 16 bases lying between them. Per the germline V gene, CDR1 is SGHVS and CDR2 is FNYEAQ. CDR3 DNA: TGTGCCAGCAGCTTAGGCGCGGGCGGGACGAGCTCCTACGAGCAGTACTTC. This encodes CASSLGAGGTSSYEQYF.

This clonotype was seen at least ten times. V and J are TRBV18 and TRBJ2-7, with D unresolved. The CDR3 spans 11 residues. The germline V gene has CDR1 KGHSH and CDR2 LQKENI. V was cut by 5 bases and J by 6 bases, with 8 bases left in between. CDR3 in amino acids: CASSSTLEQYF. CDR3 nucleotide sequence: TGTGCCAGCTCAAGTACCCTCGAGCAGTACTTC.

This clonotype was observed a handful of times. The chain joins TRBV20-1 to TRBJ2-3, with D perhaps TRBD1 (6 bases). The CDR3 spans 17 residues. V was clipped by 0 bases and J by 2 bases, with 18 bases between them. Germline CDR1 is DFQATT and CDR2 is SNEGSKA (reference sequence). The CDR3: CSARDPPEDSYTDTQYF. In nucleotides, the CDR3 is TGCAGTGCTAGAGATCCTCCCGAGGACAGCTACACAGATACGCAGTATTTT.

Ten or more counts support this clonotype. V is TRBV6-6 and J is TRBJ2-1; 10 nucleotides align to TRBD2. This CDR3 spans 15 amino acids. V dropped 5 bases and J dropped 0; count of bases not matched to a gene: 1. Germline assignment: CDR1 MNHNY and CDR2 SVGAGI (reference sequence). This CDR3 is CASSLAGDSYNEQFF. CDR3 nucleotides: TGTGCCAGCAGTCTAGCGGGGGACTCCTACAATGAGCAGTTCTTC.

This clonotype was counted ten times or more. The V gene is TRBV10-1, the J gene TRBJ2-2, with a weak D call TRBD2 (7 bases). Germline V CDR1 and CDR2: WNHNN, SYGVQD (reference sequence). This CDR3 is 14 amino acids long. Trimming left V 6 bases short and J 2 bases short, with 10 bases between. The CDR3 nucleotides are TGCGCCAGCAGAGCGGGACAAAACACCGGGGAGCTGTTTTTT. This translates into CASRAGQNTGELFF.

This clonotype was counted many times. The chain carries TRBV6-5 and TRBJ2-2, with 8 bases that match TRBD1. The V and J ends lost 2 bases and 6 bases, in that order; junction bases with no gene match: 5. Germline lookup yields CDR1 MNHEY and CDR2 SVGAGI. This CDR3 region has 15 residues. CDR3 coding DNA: TGTGCCAGCAGTTACACACAGGGGGTTCCCGGGGAGCTGTTTTTT. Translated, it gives CASSYTQGVPGELFF.

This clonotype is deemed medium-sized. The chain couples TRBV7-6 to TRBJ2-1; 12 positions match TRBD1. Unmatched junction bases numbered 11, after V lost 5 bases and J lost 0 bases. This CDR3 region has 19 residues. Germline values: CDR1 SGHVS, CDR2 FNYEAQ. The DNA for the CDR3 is TGTGCCAGCAGCCCTAGGGGACAGGGGGCAATTAGCTCCTACAATGAGCAGTTCTTC. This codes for CASSPRGQGAISSYNEQFF.

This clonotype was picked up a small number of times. The CDR3 region is CASSFSREDGELFF. The CDR3 DNA sequence: TGTGCCAGCAGCTTCTCGCGGGAGGACGGGGAGCTGTTTTTT. The V and J genes are TRBV7-9 and TRBJ2-2, with 8 positions matching TRBD2. The CDR3 spans 14 residues. The V gene's germline CDR1 is SEHNR and CDR2 FQNEAQ (reference sequence). The J segment lost 7 bases and the V segment lost 3 bases, leaving 4 bases of the junction unmatched.

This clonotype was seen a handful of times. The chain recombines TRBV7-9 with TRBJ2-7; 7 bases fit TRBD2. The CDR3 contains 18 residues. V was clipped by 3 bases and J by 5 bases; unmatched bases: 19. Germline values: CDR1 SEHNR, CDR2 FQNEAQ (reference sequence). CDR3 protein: CASSFAGPLGRDDDEQYF. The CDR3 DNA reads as TGTGCCAGCAGCTTTGCGGGCCCCCTGGGGAGGGATGATGACGAGCAGTACTTC.

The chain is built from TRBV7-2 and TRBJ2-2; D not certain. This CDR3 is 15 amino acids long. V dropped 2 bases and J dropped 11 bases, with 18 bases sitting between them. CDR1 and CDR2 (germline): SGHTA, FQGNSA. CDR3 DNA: TGTGCCAGCAGCTTAACCCCCCAGTACTCCGACGAGCTGTTTTTT. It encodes CASSLTPQYSDELFF.

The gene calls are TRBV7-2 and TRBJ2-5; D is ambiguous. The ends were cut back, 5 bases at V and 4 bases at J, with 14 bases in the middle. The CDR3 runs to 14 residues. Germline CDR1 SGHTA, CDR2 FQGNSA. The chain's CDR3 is CASSQIISVETQYF. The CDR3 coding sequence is TGTGCCAGCAGCCAGATAATTTCCGTAGAGACCCAGTACTTC.